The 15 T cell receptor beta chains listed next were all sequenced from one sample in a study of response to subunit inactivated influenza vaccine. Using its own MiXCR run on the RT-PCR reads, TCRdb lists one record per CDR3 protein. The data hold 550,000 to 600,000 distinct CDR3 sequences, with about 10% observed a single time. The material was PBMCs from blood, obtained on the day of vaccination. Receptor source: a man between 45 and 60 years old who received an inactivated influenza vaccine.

CDR3 in amino acids: CSVEVDRVKTQYF. The CDR3 DNA follows: TGCAGCGTTGAAGTCGACAGGGTGAAGACCCAGTACTTC. The chain couples TRBV29-1 to TRBJ2-5; 7 nucleotides match TRBD1. The CDR3 loop spans 13 amino acids. V was clipped by 1 base and J by 6 bases; unmatched bases: 5. The germline V gene has CDR1 SQVTM and CDR2 ANQGSEA.

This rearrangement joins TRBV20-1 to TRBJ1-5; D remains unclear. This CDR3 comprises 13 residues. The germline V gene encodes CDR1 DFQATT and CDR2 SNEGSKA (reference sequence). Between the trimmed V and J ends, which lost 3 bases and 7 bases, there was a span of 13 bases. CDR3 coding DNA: TGCAGTGCTAGGCTAGGGATGAAACAGCCCCAGCATTTT. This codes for CSARLGMKQPQHF.

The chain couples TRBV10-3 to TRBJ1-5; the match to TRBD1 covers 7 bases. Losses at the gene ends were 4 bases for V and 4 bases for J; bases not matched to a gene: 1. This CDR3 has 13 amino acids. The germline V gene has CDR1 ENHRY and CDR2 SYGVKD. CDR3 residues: CAISGDRNQPQHF. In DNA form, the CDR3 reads TGTGCCATCAGTGGGGACAGAAATCAGCCCCAGCATTTT.

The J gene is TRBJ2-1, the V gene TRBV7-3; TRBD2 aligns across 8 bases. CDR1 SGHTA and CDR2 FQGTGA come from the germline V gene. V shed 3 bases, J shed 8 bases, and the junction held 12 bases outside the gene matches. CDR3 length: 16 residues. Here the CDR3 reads CASSFGPGRGPDEQFF. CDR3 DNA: TGTGCCAGCAGCTTCGGGCCCGGGAGGGGACCGGATGAGCAGTTCTTC.

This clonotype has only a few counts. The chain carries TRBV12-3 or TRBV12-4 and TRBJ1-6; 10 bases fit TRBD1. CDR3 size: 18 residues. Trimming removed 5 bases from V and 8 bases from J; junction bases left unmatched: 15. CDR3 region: CASSPRPGQGRKYSPLHF. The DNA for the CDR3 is TGTGCCAGCAGTCCGAGACCGGGACAGGGGCGAAAGTATTCACCCCTCCACTTT.

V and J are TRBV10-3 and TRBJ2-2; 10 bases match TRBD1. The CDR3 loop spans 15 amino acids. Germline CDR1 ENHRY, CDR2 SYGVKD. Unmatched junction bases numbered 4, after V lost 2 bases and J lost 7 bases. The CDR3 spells CAISEGTGVVGELFF. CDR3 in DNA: TGTGCCATCAGTGAGGGGACAGGGGTGGTCGGGGAGCTGTTTTTT.

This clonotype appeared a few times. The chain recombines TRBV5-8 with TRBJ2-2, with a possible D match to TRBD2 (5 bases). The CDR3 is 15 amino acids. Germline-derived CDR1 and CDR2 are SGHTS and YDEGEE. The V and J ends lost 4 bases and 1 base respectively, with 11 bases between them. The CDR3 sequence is CASSPNGVNTGELFF. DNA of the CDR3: TGTGCCAGCAGCCCGAACGGGGTGAACACCGGGGAGCTGTTTTTT. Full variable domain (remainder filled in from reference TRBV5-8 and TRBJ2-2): EAGVTQSPTHLIKTRGQQATLRCSPISGHTSVYWYQQALGLGLQFLLWYDEGEERNRGNFPPRFSGRQFPNYSSELNVNALELEDSALYLCASSPNGVNTGELFFGEGSRLTVL.

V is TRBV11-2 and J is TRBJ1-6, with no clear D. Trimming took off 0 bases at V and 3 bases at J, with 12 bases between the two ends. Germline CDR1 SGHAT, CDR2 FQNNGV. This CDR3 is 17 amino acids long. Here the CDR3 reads CASSLEYASDYNSPLHF. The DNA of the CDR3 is TGTGCCAGCAGCTTAGAGTATGCGTCAGACTATAATTCACCCCTCCACTTT.

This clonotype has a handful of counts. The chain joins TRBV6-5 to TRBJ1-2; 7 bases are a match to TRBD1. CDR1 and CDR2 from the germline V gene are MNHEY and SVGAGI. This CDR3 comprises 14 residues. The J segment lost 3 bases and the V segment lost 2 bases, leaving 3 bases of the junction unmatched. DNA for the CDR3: TGTGCCAGCAGTTACCGGACAGGCCACTATGGCTACACCTTC. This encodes CASSYRTGHYGYTF.

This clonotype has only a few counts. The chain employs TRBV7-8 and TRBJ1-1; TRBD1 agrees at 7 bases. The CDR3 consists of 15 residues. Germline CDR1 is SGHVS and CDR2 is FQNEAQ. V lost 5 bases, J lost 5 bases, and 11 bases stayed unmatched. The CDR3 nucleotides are TGTGCCAGCAGCCCAGACAGGGAGCGATGGACTGAAGCTTTCTTT. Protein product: CASSPDRERWTEAFF.

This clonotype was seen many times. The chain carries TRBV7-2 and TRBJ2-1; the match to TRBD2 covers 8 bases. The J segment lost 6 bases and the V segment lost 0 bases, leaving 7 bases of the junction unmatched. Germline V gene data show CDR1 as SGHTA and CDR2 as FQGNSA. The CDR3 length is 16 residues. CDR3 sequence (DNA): TGTGCCAGCAGCTTAGCGCAAGCGGGAGTCGGCAATGAGCAGTTCTTC. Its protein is CASSLAQAGVGNEQFF.

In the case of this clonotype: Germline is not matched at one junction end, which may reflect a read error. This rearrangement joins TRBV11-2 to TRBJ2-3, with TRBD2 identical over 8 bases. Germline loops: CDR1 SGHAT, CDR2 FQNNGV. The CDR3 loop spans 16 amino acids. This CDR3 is CASSLNLAGVADTLYF. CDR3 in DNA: TGTGCCAGCAGCTTAAATCTAGCGGGCGTGGCAGATACGCTGTATTTT.

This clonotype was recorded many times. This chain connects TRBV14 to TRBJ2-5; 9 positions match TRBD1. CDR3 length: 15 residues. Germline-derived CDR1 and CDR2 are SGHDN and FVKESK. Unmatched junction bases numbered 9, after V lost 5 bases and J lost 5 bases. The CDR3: CASSSTGTGKETQYF. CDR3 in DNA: TGTGCCAGCAGCTCCACCGGGACAGGGAAGGAGACCCAGTACTTC. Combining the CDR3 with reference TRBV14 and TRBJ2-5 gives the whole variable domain EAGVTQFPSHSVIEKGQTVTLRCDPISGHDNLYWYRRVMGKEIKFLLHFVKESKQDESGMPNNRFLAERTGGTYSTLKVQPAELEDSGVYFCASSSTGTGKETQYFGPGTRLLVL.

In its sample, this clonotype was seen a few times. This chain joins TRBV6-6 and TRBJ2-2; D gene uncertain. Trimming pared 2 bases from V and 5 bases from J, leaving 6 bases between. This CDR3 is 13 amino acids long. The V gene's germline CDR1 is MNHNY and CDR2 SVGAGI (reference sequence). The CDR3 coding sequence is TGTGCCAGCAGTTACATCCGGACCGGGGAGCTGTTTTTT. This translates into CASSYIRTGELFF.

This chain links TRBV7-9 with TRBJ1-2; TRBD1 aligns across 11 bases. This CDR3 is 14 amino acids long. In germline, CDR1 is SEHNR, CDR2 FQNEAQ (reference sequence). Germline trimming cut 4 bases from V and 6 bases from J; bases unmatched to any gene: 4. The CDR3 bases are TGTGCCAGCAGCTGGACGGGACAGGGGGATGGCTACACCTTC. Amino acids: CASSWTGQGDGYTF. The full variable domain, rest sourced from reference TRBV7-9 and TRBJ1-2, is DTGVSQNPRHKITKRGQNVTFRCDPISEHNRLYWYRQTLGQGPEFLTYFQNEAQLEKSRLLSDRFSAERPKGSFSTLEIQRTEQGDSAMYLCASSWTGQGDGYTFGSGTRLTVV.